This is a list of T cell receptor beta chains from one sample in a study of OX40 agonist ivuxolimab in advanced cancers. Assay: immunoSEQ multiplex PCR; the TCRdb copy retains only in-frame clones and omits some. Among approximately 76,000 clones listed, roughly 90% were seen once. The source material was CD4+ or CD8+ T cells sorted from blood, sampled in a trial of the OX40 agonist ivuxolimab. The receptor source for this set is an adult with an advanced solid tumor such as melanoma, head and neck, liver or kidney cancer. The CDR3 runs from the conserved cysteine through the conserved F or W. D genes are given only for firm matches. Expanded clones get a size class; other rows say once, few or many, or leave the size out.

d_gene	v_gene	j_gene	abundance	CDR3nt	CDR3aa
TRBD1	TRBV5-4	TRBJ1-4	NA	TGTGCCAGCAGCTTGAAAGGGACAGGAACTAATGAAAAACTGTTTTTT	CASSLKGTGTNEKLFF
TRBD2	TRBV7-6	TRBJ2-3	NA	TGTGCCAGCAGCTTAGCGGGGGGGACAGATACGCAGTATTTT	CASSLAGGTDTQYF
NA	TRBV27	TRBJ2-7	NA	TGTGCCAGCAGTGAACTTGGGACGGTCTACGAGCAGTACTTC	CASSELGTVYEQYF
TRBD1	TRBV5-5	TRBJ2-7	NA	TGTGCCAGCAGCTTGGGGACAGGGAGGGAGCAGTACTTC	CASSLGTGREQYF
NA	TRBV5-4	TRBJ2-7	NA	TGTGCCAGCAGCTTGGCTTACGGGGCCTACGAGCAGTACTTC	CASSLAYGAYEQYF
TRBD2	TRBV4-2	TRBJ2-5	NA	TGTGCCAGCAGCCAAGACGAACTAGCGGGGGAGGGGGAGACCCAGTACTTC	CASSQDELAGEGETQYF
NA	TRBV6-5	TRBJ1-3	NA	TGTGCCAGCAGTTACGGTTCCCCTGAGACCATATATTTT	CASSYGSPETIYF
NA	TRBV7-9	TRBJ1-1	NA	TGTGCCAGCAGCTTAAAGGGGGAAGCTTTCTTT	CASSLKGEAFF
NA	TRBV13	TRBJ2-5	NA	TGTGCCAGCAGCTTAGGCCCGGCGGACCAAGAGACCCAGTACTTC	CASSLGPADQETQYF
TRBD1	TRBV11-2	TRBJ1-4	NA	TGTGCCAGCAGCTTGGGGACAGGATATGAAAAACTGTTTTTT	CASSLGTGYEKLFF
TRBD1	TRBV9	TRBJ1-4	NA	TGTGCCAGCAGCCTCACAGGGGATGAAAAACTGTTTTTT	CASSLTGDEKLFF
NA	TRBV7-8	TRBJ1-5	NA	TGTGCCAGCAGCTTAGCGATCACAGATCTGGGCAATCAGCCCCAGCATTTT	CASSLAITDLGNQPQHF
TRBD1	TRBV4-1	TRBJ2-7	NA	TGCGCCAGCAGCCAAGTTCGGGACAGCTACGAGCAGTACTTC	CASSQVRDSYEQYF
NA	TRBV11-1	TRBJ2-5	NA	TGTGCCAGCAGCTTAGCGTCGCGGGGCCCAGGAGAGACCCAGTACTTC	CASSLASRGPGETQYF
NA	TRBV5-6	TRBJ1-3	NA	TGTGCCAGCAGCCCCCAAAGTGAGGGGGCTGGAAACACCATATATTTT	CASSPQSEGAGNTIYF
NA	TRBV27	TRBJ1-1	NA	TGTGCCAGCAGTACACCACTGAGGGAGGGACGAACTGAAGCTTTCTTT	CASSTPLREGRTEAFF
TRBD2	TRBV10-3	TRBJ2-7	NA	TGTGCCATCAGTGAGCTACTAGCGGGGGGAGAAAGCTCCTACGAGCAGTACTTC	CAISELLAGGESSYEQYF
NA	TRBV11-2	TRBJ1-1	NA	TGTGCCAGCAGCCCGGGGACGGAGGAAGCTTTCTTT	CASSPGTEEAFF
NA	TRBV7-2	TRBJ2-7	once	TGTGCCAGCAGCTTATACAGGGTCGCCTACGAGCAGTACTTC	CASSLYRVAYEQYF
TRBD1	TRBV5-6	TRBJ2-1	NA	TGTGCCAGCAGCCCCGGGACAGGGAAGCAGTTCTTC	CASSPGTGKQFF
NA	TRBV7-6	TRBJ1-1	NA	TGTGCCAGCAGGTCAGGGTCTGAAGCTTTCTTT	CASRSGSEAFF
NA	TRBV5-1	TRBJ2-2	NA	TGCGCCAGCAGCTTCTGGGGGCAGTACACCGGGGAGCTGTTTTTT	CASSFWGQYTGELFF
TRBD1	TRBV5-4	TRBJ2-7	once	TGTGCCAGCAGCTTGGAGGGACAGGGCGTCTTCTTC	CASSLEGQGVFF
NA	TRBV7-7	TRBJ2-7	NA	TGTGCTAGCAGCCAAGGTGGCGGGTACGAGCAGTACTTC	CASSQGGGYEQYF
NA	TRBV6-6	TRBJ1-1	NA	TGTGCCAGCAGTCGGATTGGGGGAAACACTGAAGCTTTCTTT	CASSRIGGNTEAFF
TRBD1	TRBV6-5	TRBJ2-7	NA	TGTGCCAGCAGTCTAGGGACAGGTAGTCCCTACGAGCAGTACTTC	CASSLGTGSPYEQYF
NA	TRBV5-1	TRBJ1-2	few	TGCGCCAGCACCCCCGGCGTTGGGGACGGCTACACCTTC	CASTPGVGDGYTF
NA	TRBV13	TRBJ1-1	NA	TGTGCCAGCAGTCGTACTGGGTTGAACACTGAAGCTTTCTTT	CASSRTGLNTEAFF
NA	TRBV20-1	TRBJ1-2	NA	TGCAGTGCCTCTAACTATGGCTACACCTTC	CSASNYGYTF
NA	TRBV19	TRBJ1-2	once	TGTGCCAGTAGTATGTGGCAGGCTGAAGGCTACACCTTC	CASSMWQAEGYTF
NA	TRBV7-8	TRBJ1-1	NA	TGTGCCAGCAGCCATGTGGTAGGGTCAGGCACTGAAGCTTTCTTT	CASSHVVGSGTEAFF
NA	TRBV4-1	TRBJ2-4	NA	TGCGCCAGCAGCCAAAGGGGGTTCCCCCTAGCCAAAAACATTCAGTACTTC	CASSQRGFPLAKNIQYF
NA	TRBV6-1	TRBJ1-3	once	TGTGCCAGCAGGACCCTGTGGGACACCATATATTTT	CASRTLWDTIYF
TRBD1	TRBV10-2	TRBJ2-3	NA	TGCGCCAGCACAGGGGGATCAACAGATACGCAGTATTTT	CASTGGSTDTQYF
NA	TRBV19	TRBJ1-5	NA	TGTGCCAGTAGTATAGTTCCCCCGGACATTAGCAATCAGCCCCAGCATTTT	CASSIVPPDISNQPQHF
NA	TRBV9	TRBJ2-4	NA	TGTGCCAGCAGCGGTCCCGGGGTGAAAAACATTCAGTACTTC	CASSGPGVKNIQYF
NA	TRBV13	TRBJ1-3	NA	TGTGCCAGCAGCACTCCCGGGACCTCTGGAAACACCATATATTTT	CASSTPGTSGNTIYF
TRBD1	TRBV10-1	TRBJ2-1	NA	TGCGCCAGCAGTGAAACGGGACAGGGGGGCTACAATGAGCAGTTCTTC	CASSETGQGGYNEQFF
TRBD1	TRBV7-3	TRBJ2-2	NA	TGTGCCAGCAGCTTAACAGGGGGCGTCACCGGGGAGCTGTTTTTT	CASSLTGGVTGELFF
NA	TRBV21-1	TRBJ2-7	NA	TGTGCCAGCACCCTAGACAGGGGGAAGCCCTACGAGCAGTACTTC	CASTLDRGKPYEQYF
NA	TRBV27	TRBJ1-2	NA	TGTGCCAGCAGTTTACTACCGGCGAACTATGGCTACACCTTC	CASSLLPANYGYTF
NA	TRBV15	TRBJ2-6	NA	TGTGCCACCAGAAAGAGCTCTGGGGCCAACGTCCTGACTTTC	CATRKSSGANVLTF
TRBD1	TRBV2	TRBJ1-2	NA	TGTGCCAGCACTCGACAGGGCTTCAACTATGGCTACACCTTC	CASTRQGFNYGYTF
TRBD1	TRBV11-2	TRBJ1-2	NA	TGTGCCAGCAGCTTAGATTCAGGACAGGGCTTCGACCTTAACTATGGCTACACCTTC	CASSLDSGQGFDLNYGYTF
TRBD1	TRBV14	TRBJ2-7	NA	TGTGCCAGCAGCCAGTTGGGACAGAACTACGAGCAGTACTTC	CASSQLGQNYEQYF